The 26 T cell receptor beta chains given below trace back to one sample, sequenced in a study of immune cell composition in non-small cell lung cancer. The table came from immunoSEQ multiplex PCR; TCRdb's copy has only in-frame clones and leaves some out. This table holds about 2,900 clones, around 70% found once. The sequencing input was lung tumor tissue. The receptors were sampled from a human donor with non-small cell lung cancer.

This chain connects TRBV7-6 to TRBJ2-1; D remains ambiguous. The germline V and J ends were trimmed by 3 bases and 5 bases, with 8 bases remaining between them. The CDR3 is made up of 13 amino acids. Germline assignment: CDR1 SGHVS and CDR2 FNYEAQ. CDR3 region: CASSLQLDNEQFF. The CDR3 region has the DNA TGTGCCAGCAGCTTGCAGCTAGACAATGAGCAGTTCTTC.

The chain has TRBV19 and TRBJ2-1; 10 bases align to TRBD2. The CDR3 loop spans 14 amino acids. The germline gives CDR1 LNHDA, CDR2 SQIVND (reference sequence). V shed 6 bases and J 8 bases; nucleotides not matched to a gene: 7. CDR3 region: CASSPAGGPYEQFF. CDR3 bases: TGTGCCAGTAGCCCAGCGGGGGGGCCTTATGAGCAGTTCTTC.

This rearrangement joins TRBV7-9 to TRBJ1-6, with 7 bases matching TRBD1. Per germline, CDR1 SEHNR and CDR2 FQNEAQ (reference sequence). The CDR3 is made up of 15 amino acids. V trimming: 6 bases; J trimming: 7 bases; junction bases outside the gene matches: 9. CDR3 coding DNA: TGTGCCAGCAGTCGGGGCAGGGGGAGCAATTCACCCCTCCACTTT. This codes for CASSRGRGSNSPLHF.

The V gene is TRBV5-6, the J gene TRBJ2-3; TRBD1 is a possible D gene (6 bases). Trimming took off 0 bases at V and 7 bases at J, with 18 bases between the two ends. The V gene's germline CDR1 is SGHDT and CDR2 YYEEEE. This CDR3 has 16 amino acids. As DNA, the CDR3 is TGTGCCAGCAGCTTGGGTGGCAGGGGATCGTCATATACGCAGTATTTT. Translated, it gives CASSLGGRGSSYTQYF.

V is TRBV18 and J is TRBJ1-2; 8 nucleotides align to TRBD1. The V gene's germline CDR1 is KGHSH and CDR2 LQKENI. Trimming at V came to 3 bases and at J to 4 bases, leaving 4 bases not matched to a gene. The CDR3 is made up of 14 amino acids. The CDR3, as DNA: TGTGCCAGCTCACCGGGACAGGAGATCTATGGCTACACCTTC. Encoded protein: CASSPGQEIYGYTF.

This clone was found once. The CDR3 coding sequence is TGTGCCAGCAGCGTAGAAGACAGCTCCTACAATGAGCAGTTCTTC. Its protein product is CASSVEDSSYNEQFF. This chain connects TRBV9 to TRBJ2-1; weak D call: TRBD1 (5 bases). V dropped 0 bases and J dropped 0 bases, with 7 bases sitting between them. Looked up from germline, CDR1 is SGDLS and CDR2 is YYNGEE. CDR3 length: 15 residues.

This clone was counted between two and nine times. This chain's CDR3 is CASSLTGAGDQPQHF. CDR3 coding DNA: TGTGCCAGCAGCTTGACAGGGGCGGGTGATCAGCCCCAGCATTTT. This chain connects TRBV7-2 to TRBJ1-5; 8 bases fit TRBD1. Germline assignment: CDR1 SGHTA and CDR2 FQGNSA. V shed 3 bases and J 5 bases; nucleotides not matched to a gene: 6. The CDR3 extends over 15 amino acids.

This chain uses TRBV7-9 with TRBJ2-3; D not resolved. Germline V gene data show CDR1 as SEHNR and CDR2 as FQNEAQ (reference sequence). V was clipped by 1 base and J by 4 bases, with 9 bases between them. The CDR3 covers 14 residues. Here the CDR3 reads CASSLEGVADTQYF. The DNA for the CDR3 is TGTGCCAGCAGCTTAGAAGGAGTGGCAGATACGCAGTATTTT.

J is TRBJ1-3 and V is TRBV7-9, with a weak D call TRBD1 (5 bases). V was trimmed by 2 bases and J by 1 base, leaving 9 bases between them. The CDR3 covers 15 residues. Germline values: CDR1 SEHNR, CDR2 FQNEAQ (reference sequence). CDR3 in DNA: TGTGCCAGCAGCTTACCCCAGGGTTCTGGAAACACCATATATTTT. This translates into CASSLPQGSGNTIYF.

CDR3 sequence: CASSPKAGTGRTDTQYF. The CDR3 nucleotides read TGTGCCAGCAGTCCTAAAGCGGGGACAGGGCGAACAGATACGCAGTATTTT. The gene calls are TRBV27 and TRBJ2-3; 9 bases map to TRBD1. This CDR3 is 17 amino acids long. With 5 bases clipped from V and 3 bases from J, the junction kept 12 bases outside the gene matches. The germline V gene encodes CDR1 MNHEY and CDR2 SMNVEV (reference sequence).

CDR3 in DNA: TGCGCCAGCAGCCCCGGACTGACAGGGTTTGGAAACACCATATATTTT. Protein sequence: CASSPGLTGFGNTIYF. The chain has TRBV5-1 and TRBJ1-3, with 7 nucleotides matching TRBD1. This CDR3 has 16 residues. Unmatched junction bases numbered 10, after V lost 4 bases and J lost 3 bases. The V gene's germline CDR1 is SGHRS and CDR2 YFSETQ. The whole variable domain, remainder taken from reference TRBV5-1 and TRBJ1-3, is KAGVTQTPRYLIKTRGQQVTLSCSPISGHRSVSWYQQTPGQGLQFLFEYFSETQRNKGNFPGRFSGRQFSNSRSEMNVSTLELGDSALYLCASSPGLTGFGNTIYFGEGSWLTVV.

The rearrangement links TRBV7-2 to TRBJ1-2; the D gene is possibly TRBD1 (5 bases). There are 12 residues in the CDR3. With 3 bases removed from V and 8 bases from J, the gap between germline ends came to 10 bases. The germline V gene encodes CDR1 SGHTA and CDR2 FQGNSA. CDR3 sequence: CASSFHGGGYTF. Written as DNA, the CDR3 is TGTGCCAGCAGCTTTCACGGGGGGGGCTACACCTTC.

The sample holds one count of this clone. The V call is TRBV2, the J call TRBJ1-4, with 7 bases identical to TRBD1. Germline lookup yields CDR1 SNHLY and CDR2 FYNNEI. V lost 6 bases and J lost 3; bases outside the gene matches: 4. The CDR3 is made up of 14 amino acids. The CDR3 nucleotides are TGTGCCAGCAGGAGGGGACAGCCTAATGAAAAACTGTTTTTT. Translation: CASRRGQPNEKLFF.

V gene TRBV19 combines with J gene TRBJ2-1; 12 bases line up with TRBD2. The germline CDR1 and CDR2 sequences are LNHDA and SQIVND (reference sequence). V lost 4 bases and J lost 6; bases outside the gene matches: 13. This CDR3 contains 18 residues. The CDR3 DNA follows: TGTGCCAGTAGTACCATGCTGGGGCTAGCGGGGGGGCTCAATGAGCAGTTCTTC. Protein product: CASSTMLGLAGGLNEQFF.

The J gene is TRBJ2-3, the V gene TRBV7-6, with 10 bases matching TRBD2. J gave up 0 bases and V 4 bases, and 10 bases lay outside the gene matches. This CDR3 has 18 residues. Per germline, CDR1 SGHVS and CDR2 FNYEAQ. The chain's CDR3 is CASSWGLAGVSSTDTQYF. The CDR3 bases are TGTGCCAGCAGCTGGGGGCTAGCGGGGGTCTCTAGCACAGATACGCAGTATTTT.

The chain couples TRBV5-1 to TRBJ1-6; D not certain. The germline V gene encodes CDR1 SGHRS and CDR2 YFSETQ. CDR3 length: 13 residues. V shed 4 bases and J shed 7 bases, with 9 bases lying between them. CDR3: CASSRVGNSPLHF. The CDR3 bases are TGCGCCAGCAGCCGAGTGGGCAATTCACCCCTCCACTTT.

This chain uses TRBV7-6 with TRBJ2-7; 13 nucleotides line up with TRBD2. J was trimmed by 6 bases and V by 4 bases; bases with no gene match: 6. The CDR3 is 15 residues long. Germline-derived CDR1 and CDR2 are SGHVS and FNYEAQ. CDR3 DNA sequence: TGTGCCAGCAGCTCCCCGGGACTAGCGGGAAGCGAGCAGTACTTC. It specifies CASSSPGLAGSEQYF.

This chain links TRBV5-1 with TRBJ2-7; 8 nucleotides match TRBD2. The CDR3 loop spans 15 amino acids. The J segment lost 3 bases and the V segment lost 3 bases, leaving 8 bases of the junction unmatched. The germline V gene encodes CDR1 SGHRS and CDR2 YFSETQ. The chain's CDR3 is CASSSTGGGLYEQYF. The DNA of the CDR3 is TGCGCCAGCAGCTCGACGGGGGGGGGACTCTACGAGCAGTACTTC.

The chain has TRBV10-3 and TRBJ2-7; 9 nucleotides agree with TRBD1. With V trimmed by 0 bases and J by 6 bases, 3 bases remained unmatched. The CDR3 runs to 14 residues. Germline CDR1 and CDR2: ENHRY and SYGVKD. The CDR3 nucleotides are TGTGCCATCAGTGAGTCAACGGACAGGGGCGAGCAGTACTTC. Translation gives CAISESTDRGEQYF.

This clone has just one count. The J gene is TRBJ1-1, the V gene TRBV19; 8 positions match TRBD1. Germline loops: CDR1 LNHDA, CDR2 SQIVND (reference sequence). This CDR3 is 16 amino acids long. V lost 5 bases to trimming and J lost 0 bases; unmatched junction nucleotides: 8. The CDR3 nucleotides read TGTGCCAGTAGTCAGGGGGCAGCCCCCCTGAACACTGAAGCTTTCTTT. It specifies CASSQGAAPLNTEAFF.

This clone was detected only a few times. This sequence joins TRBV7-9 and TRBJ1-2; D uncertain. The CDR3 extends over 14 amino acids. Germline CDR1 SEHNR, CDR2 FQNEAQ (reference sequence). V shed 2 bases and J shed 4 bases, with 11 bases lying between them. The CDR3 coding sequence is TGTGCCAGCAGCTTATTAGTAGAGTTCTATGGCTACACCTTC. Translation: CASSLLVEFYGYTF. The whole variable domain, filled in from reference TRBV7-9 and TRBJ1-2, reads DTGVSQNPRHKITKRGQNVTFRCDPISEHNRLYWYRQTLGQGPEFLTYFQNEAQLEKSRLLSDRFSAERPKGSFSTLEIQRTEQGDSAMYLCASSLLVEFYGYTFGSGTRLTVV.

This chain uses TRBV30 with TRBJ2-3; D is unresolved. The ends were cut back, 0 bases at V and 0 bases at J, with 22 bases in the middle. The CDR3 is 19 residues long. Per germline, CDR1 GTSNPN and CDR2 SVGIG (reference sequence). The CDR3 loop is CAWSVRVLVRLLSTDTQYF. CDR3 in DNA: TGTGCCTGGAGTGTACGGGTCCTAGTAAGGCTCCTCAGCACAGATACGCAGTATTTT.

J is TRBJ1-2 and V is TRBV18, with no clear D. The CDR3 extends over 16 amino acids. Between the trimmed V and J ends, which lost 2 bases and 1 base, there was a span of 14 bases. Germline V gives CDR1 KGHSH, CDR2 LQKENI. The CDR3 region is CASSPALGSLNYGYTF. The CDR3 bases are TGTGCCAGCTCACCAGCGCTAGGTTCCCTTAACTATGGCTACACCTTC.

The V call is TRBV16, the J call TRBJ2-7, with 9 bases identical to TRBD1. Germline V gene sequence: CDR1 KGHSY, CDR2 FQNENV. The CDR3 spans 17 residues. After removal of 4 bases from V and 2 bases from J, the junction contained 12 bases not matched to a gene. In DNA, the CDR3 is TGTGCCAGCAGCCCCCGCCCCGGGACAGGGAGAGCCTACGAGCAGTACTTC. Translated: CASSPRPGTGRAYEQYF.

CDR3: CASRTPGANEQFF. For the CDR3, the DNA is TGTGCCAGTAGGACCCCAGGGGCTAATGAGCAGTTCTTC. V is TRBV19 and J is TRBJ2-1; D possibly corresponds to TRBD1 (6 bases). CDR3 length: 13 amino acids. Germline assignment: CDR1 LNHDA and CDR2 SQIVND (reference sequence). The V gene lost 6 bases and the J gene lost 7 bases, with 13 bases spanning the gap.

This chain connects TRBV11-2 to TRBJ1-6; TRBD1 agrees at 8 bases. Per germline, CDR1 SGHAT and CDR2 FQNNGV. Trimming at V came to 1 base and at J to 9 bases, leaving 5 bases not matched to a gene. The length of the CDR3 is 15 residues. CDR3 in DNA: TGTGCCAGCAGCTTAGTCCAGGGGGCGAGTTCACCCCTCCACTTT. As protein: CASSLVQGASSPLHF.